The present entry profiles one T cell receptor (beta chain) with its context. This clonotype was seen a few times. Its antigen remains unidentified. No clone much larger than this one lies a single base away; base qualities are absent. The treatment or condition label corresponds to: roughly 10-day PBMC culture with coronavirus spike peptide pools or control peptides (ViraFEST assay). The ViraFEST assay was used in the study, in which antigen-specific T cells were expanded with peptide pools and expanded clonotypes were subsequently identified by TCR sequencing. The convalescent patients' positive SARS-CoV-2 PCR tests were from March to December 2020, which was before the Alpha, Beta and Delta variants emerged in the United States. Roughly 2 million PBMCs per well were cultured in IMDM with roughly 5% human AB serum and approximately 9.1 IU/ml IL-2, plus 10 ug/ml peptide pools. On days 3 and 7, half of the culture medium was replaced with fresh IL-2-containing medium. After 10 days of culture, CD4+ T cells were isolated by negative selection using the EasySep CD4+ T cell isolation kit. Ficoll-Paque Plus gradient centrifugation was used to isolate PBMCs from whole blood, and the isolated PBMCs were then either used fresh or cryopreserved at -140C. In general, triplicate wells were set up for every culture condition.

The sample comes from a study of vaccination and CD4 T cells after COVID-19 (dated by TCRdb to the early 2020s). Broadly, across the study: Every convalescent patient had a positive nasal swab PCR test for SARS-CoV-2, with mild disease in nine patients and severe disease in one. The convalescent cohort included six males and four females, with two Hispanic individuals, seven Caucasians, two Asians and one multiracial person. Participants got two doses of the Pfizer-BioNTech BNT162b2 vaccine (n=8) or two doses of the Moderna mRNA-1273 vaccine (n=2). Post-COVID blood samples from convalescent patients were collected a median of approximately 93 days after diagnosis, with a range of 35 to 161 days. Post-vaccine blood samples were taken a median of about 70 days after the second vaccine dose, with a range of about 13 to 241 days. For stimulating the cultures, overlapping spike peptide pools were used, derived from SARS-CoV-2 as well as from the common cold coronaviruses HCoV-NL63, HCoV-OC43 and HCoV-229E. Control cultures used a CEFX viral epitope pool as positive control, an HIV-1 Nef peptide pool as negative control, or no peptide. The spike-specific CD4+ TCR repertoire was compared before and after mRNA vaccination in approximately ten COVID-19 convalescent patients and a handful of infection-naive healthy vaccine recipients. What the work shows at the level of the full study, not this receptor alone: The median count of SARS-CoV-2-reactive clonotypes went up from 21 after infection to 35 to 40 after vaccination, although the change was not significant. In convalescent patients, a median about 86% of post-vaccine SARS-CoV-2-reactive clones were detected only after vaccination, suggesting vaccine-specific priming. Nearly all vaccine-specific clones in convalescent patients (304 of 307) were mono-reactive for SARS-CoV-2 spike rather than cross-reactive with common cold coronaviruses. Relatively few convalescent patients were included in the study, and early timepoints after natural infection were not analyzed.

Library generation was performed with PCR. DNA from cultured CD4+ T cells was subjected to TCR sequencing with the Oncomine TCR Beta short-read assay at the Johns Hopkins FTIC core. The QIAamp micro DNA kit was used to extract genomic DNA from the cultured CD4+ T cells. Oncomine TCR Beta libraries from cultured CD4+ T cells were pooled using unique dual indexes and sequenced on an Illumina iSeq 100. Processing in the source paper ran as follows. Non-productive sequences were removed, and CDR3s that did not start with C, did not end with F or W, or were shorter than 7 amino acids were discarded. Antigen-specific clonotypes were identified with the MANAFEST web application by comparing peptide-stimulated wells with reference and other culture wells. Positive clones required FDR below 0.05, an odds ratio above 5, and productive frequency above 0.1% in at least two of three replicate wells. Cross-reactive clonotypes were defined as significantly expanded in both SARS-CoV-2 spike wells and at least one common cold coronavirus spike condition. Using R version 3.6.1, CDR3 homology was evaluated through Levenshtein distances (stringdist) along with unrooted phylogenetic trees (ape). TCRdb's own reprocessing of the public reads used fastp at Q25 and MiXCR and kept productive beta chains. A single entry per CDR3 protein holds the most common genes and DNA from its merged rows. These V and J calls are TCRdb output, not the study's own analysis. Here the sample has about 19,000 distinct CDR3 sequences; around 41% occur a single time. The top ten clonotypes cover 13% to 15% of the sample.

The receptor was derived from a human donor with COVID-19. Material: cultured CD4+ T cells from blood.

The CDR3 region has the sequence CASSLGGGVNQPQHF. The nucleotide sequence reads as follows: TGTGCCAGCAGCCTCGGAGGGGGCGTCAATCAGCCCCAGCATTTT. The chain links TRBV7-8 with TRBJ1-5; 7 central bases correspond to TRBD1. For this chain, trimming is 5 bases at the V end and 3 bases at the J end, and the number of junction bases without a gene match is 7. The CDR3 starts with the cysteine, ends with the phenylalanine, and has 15 residues. Of all the DNA, just the CDR3 is kept, 45 bases in frame from base 1. CDR1 and CDR2 were assigned from the germline V gene as SGHVS and FQNEAQ. Full variable domain (CDR3 extended with the reference TRBV7-8 and TRBJ1-5 proteins): GAGVSQSPRYKVAKRGQDVALRCDPISGHVSLFWYQQALGQGPEFLTYFQNEAQLDKSGLPSDRFFAERPEGSVSTLKIQRTQQEDSAVYLCASSLGGGVNQPQHFGDGTRLSIL.